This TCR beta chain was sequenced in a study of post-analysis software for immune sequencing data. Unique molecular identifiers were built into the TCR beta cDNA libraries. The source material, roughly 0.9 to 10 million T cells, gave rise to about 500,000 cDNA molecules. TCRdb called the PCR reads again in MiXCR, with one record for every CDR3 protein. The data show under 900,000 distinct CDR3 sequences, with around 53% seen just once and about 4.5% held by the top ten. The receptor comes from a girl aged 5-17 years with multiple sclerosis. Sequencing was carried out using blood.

CDR3 in amino acids: CAISAPPGGSTEAFF. CDR3 nucleotides: TGTGCCATCAGTGCCCCCCCCGGGGGTAGCACTGAAGCTTTCTTT. V and J are TRBV10-3 and TRBJ1-1, with D possibly matching TRBD1 (5 bases). Germline V gene data show CDR1 as ENHRY and CDR2 as SYGVKD. This CDR3 comprises 15 residues. The V end was cut by 4 bases, the J end by 4 bases, with 16 bases between.